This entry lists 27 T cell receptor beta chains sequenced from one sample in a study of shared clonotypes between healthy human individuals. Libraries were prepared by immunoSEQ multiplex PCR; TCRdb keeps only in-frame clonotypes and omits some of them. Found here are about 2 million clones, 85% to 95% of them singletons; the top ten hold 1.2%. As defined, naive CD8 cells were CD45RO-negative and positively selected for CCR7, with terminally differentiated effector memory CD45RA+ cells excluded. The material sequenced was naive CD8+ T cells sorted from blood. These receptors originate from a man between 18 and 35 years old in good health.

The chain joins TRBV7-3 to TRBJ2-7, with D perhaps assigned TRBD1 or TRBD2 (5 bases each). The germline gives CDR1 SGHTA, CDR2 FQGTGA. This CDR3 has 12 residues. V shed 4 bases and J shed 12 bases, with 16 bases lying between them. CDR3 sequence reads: CASSSGTGGLYF. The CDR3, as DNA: TGTGCCAGCAGCTCGGGGACCGGTGGTTTGTACTTC.

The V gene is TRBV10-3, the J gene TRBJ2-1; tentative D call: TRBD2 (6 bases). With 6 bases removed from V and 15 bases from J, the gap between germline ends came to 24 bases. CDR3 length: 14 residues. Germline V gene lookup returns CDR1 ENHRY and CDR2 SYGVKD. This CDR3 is CAISVLALVENAFF. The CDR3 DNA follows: TGTGCCATCAGCGTACTAGCCCTCGTCGAGAATGCGTTCTTC.

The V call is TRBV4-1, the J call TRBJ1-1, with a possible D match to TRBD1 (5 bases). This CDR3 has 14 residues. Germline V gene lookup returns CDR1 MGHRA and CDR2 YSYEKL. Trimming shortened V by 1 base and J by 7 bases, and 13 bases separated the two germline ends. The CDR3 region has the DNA TGCGCCAGCAGCCAAGTAGGGGCAGGGCGTGAAGCTTTCTTT. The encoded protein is CASSQVGAGREAFF.

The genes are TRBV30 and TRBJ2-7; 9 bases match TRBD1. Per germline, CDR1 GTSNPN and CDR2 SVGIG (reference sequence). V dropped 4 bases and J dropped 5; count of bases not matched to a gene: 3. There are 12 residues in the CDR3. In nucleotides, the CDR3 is TGTGCCTGGACTACAGGGGGCGACGAGCAGTACTTC. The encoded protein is CAWTTGGDEQYF.

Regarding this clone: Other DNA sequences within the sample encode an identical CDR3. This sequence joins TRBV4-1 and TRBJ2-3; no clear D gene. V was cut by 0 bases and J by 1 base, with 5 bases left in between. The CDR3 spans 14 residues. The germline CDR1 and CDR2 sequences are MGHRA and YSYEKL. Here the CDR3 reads CASSQDRGTDTQYF. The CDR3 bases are TGCGCCAGCAGCCAAGATCGTGGCACAGATACGCAGTATTTT.

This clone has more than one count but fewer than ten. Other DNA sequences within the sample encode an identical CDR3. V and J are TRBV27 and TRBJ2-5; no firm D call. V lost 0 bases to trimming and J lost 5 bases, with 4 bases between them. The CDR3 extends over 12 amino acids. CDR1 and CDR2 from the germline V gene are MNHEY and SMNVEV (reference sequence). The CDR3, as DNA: TGTGCCAGCAGTTTATCGGGGGAGACCCAGTACTTC. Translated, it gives CASSLSGETQYF.

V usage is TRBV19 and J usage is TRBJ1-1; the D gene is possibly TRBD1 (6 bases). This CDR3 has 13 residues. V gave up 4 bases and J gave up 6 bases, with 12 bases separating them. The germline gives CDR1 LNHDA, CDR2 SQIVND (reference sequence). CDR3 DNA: TGTGCCAGTAGTACTACAGGGCTCGCTGAAGCTTTCTTT. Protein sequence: CASSTTGLAEAFF.

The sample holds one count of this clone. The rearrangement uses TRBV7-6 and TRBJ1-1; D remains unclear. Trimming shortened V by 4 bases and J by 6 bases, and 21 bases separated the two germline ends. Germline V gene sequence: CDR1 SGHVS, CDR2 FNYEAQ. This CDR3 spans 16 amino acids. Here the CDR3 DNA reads TGTGCCAGCAGCTCGGGCGTTGACCGGAGTCTGGCTGAAGCTTTCTTT. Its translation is CASSSGVDRSLAEAFF.

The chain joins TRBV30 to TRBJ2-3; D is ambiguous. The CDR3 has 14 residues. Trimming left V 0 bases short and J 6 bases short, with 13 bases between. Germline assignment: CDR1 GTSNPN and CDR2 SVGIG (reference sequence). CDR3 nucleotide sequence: TGTGCCTGGAGTGTATTGTCCCACGGGGATACGCAGTATTTT. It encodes CAWSVLSHGDTQYF.

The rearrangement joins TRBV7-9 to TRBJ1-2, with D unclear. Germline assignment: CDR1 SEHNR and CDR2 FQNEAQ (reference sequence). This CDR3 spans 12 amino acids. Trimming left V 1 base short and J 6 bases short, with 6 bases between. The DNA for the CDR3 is TGTGCCAGCAGCTTAGATGTAGATGGCTACACCTTC. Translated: CASSLDVDGYTF.

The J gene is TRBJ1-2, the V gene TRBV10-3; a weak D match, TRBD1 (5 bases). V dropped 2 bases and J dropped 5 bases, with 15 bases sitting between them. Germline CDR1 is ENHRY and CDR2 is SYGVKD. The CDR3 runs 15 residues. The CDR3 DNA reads TGTGCCATCAGTGAGGGGGACCCCGAAACGTATGGCTACACCTTC. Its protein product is CAISEGDPETYGYTF.

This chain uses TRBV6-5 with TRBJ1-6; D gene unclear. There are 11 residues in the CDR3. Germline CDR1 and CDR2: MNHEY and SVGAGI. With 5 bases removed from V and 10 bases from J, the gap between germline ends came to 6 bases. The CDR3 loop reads CASSPRSPLHF. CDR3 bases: TGTGCCAGCAGTCCAAGGTCACCCCTCCACTTT.

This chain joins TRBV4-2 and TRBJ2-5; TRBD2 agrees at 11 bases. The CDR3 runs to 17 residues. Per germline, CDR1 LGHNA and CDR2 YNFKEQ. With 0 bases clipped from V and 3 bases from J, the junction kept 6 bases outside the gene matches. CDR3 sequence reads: CASSQDLTSGEEETQYF. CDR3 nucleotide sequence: TGTGCCAGCAGCCAAGATCTGACTAGCGGGGAAGAAGAGACCCAGTACTTC.

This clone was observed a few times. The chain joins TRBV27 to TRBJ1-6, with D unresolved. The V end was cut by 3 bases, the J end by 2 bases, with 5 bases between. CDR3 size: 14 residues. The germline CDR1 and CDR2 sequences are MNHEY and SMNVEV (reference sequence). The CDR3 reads CASSFQAYNSPLHF. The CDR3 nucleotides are TGTGCCAGCAGTTTTCAGGCCTATAATTCACCCCTCCACTTT.

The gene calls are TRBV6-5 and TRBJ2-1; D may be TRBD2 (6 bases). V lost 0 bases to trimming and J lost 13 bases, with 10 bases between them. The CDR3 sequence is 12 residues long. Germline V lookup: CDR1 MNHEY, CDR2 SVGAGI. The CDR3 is CASSYSSGPQFF. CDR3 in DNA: TGTGCCAGCAGTTACTCGAGCGGGCCTCAGTTCTTC.

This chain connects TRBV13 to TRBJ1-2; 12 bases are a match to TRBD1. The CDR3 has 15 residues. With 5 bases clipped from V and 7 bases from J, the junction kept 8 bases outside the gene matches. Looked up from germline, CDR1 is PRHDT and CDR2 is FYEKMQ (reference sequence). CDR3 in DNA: TGTGCCAGCAGCCCCGTGGGACAGGGGGCTTTTGGCTACACCTTC. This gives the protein CASSPVGQGAFGYTF. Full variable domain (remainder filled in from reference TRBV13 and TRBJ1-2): AAGVIQSPRHLIKEKRETATLKCYPIPRHDTVYWYQQGPGQDPQFLISFYEKMQSDKGSIPDRFSAQQFSDYHSELNMSSLELGDSALYFCASSPVGQGAFGYTFGSGTRLTVV.

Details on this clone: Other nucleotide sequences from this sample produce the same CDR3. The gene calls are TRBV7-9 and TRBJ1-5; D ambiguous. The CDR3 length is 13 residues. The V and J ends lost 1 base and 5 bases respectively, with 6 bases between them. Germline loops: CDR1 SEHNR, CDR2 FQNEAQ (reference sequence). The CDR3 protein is CASSLGGDQPQHF. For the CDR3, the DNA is TGTGCCAGCAGCTTAGGCGGAGATCAGCCCCAGCATTTT.

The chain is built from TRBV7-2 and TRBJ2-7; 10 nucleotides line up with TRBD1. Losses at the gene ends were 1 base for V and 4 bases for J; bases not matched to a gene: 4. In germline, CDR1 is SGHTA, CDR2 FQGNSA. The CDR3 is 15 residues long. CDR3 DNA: TGTGCCAGCAGCTTAGGATCGGGACAGGGGTACGAGCAGTACTTC. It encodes CASSLGSGQGYEQYF.

CDR3: CASSLFASRVVYNEQFF. The DNA of the CDR3 is TGTGCCAGCAGTTTATTCGCTAGCAGGGTCGTCTACAATGAGCAGTTCTTC. The chain employs TRBV27 and TRBJ2-1; D is perhaps TRBD1 or TRBD2 (5 bases each). Trimming removed 1 base at V and 3 bases at J, with 16 bases between. Germline CDR1 reads MNHEY; CDR2 reads SMNVEV (reference sequence). The CDR3 has 17 residues.

CDR3 sequence: CASSIGRGSNYGYTF. In nucleotides, the CDR3 is TGTGCCAGTAGTATAGGTAGAGGATCTAACTATGGCTACACCTTC. The chain recombines TRBV19 with TRBJ1-2; D remains unclear. Deletions cut 1 base from V and 0 bases from J, with 9 bases between. Per germline, CDR1 LNHDA and CDR2 SQIVND (reference sequence). This CDR3 has 15 amino acids.

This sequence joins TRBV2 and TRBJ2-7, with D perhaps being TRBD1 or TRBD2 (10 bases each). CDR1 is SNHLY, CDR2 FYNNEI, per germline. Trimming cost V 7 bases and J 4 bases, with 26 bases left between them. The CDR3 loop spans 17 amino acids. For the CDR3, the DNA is TGTGCCAGCACTATTACCGGACTAGCGGACAGGGGGTACGAGCAGTACTTC. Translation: CASTITGLADRGYEQYF.

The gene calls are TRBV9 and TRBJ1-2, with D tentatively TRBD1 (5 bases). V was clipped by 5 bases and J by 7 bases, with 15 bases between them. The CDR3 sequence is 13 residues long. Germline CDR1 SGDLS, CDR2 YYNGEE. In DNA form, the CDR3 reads TGTGCCAGCAGAGCCGGGGCGCTGGGTGGCTACACCTTC. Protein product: CASRAGALGGYTF. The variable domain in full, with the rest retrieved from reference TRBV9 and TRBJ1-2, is DSGVTQTPKHLITATGQRVTLRCSPRSGDLSVYWYQQSLDQGLQFLIQYYNGEERAKGNILERFSAQQFPDLHSELNLSSLELGDSALYFCASRAGALGGYTFGSGTRLTVV.

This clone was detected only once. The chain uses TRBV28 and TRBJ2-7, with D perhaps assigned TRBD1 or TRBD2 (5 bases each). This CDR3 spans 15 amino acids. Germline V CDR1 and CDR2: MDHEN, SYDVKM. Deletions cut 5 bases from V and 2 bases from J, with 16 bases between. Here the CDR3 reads CASSLPGDGAYEQYF. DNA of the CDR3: TGTGCCAGCAGTCTGCCCGGGGACGGGGCCTACGAGCAGTACTTC. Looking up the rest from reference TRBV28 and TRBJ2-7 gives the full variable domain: DVKVTQSSRYLVKRTGEKVFLECVQDMDHENMFWYRQDPGLGLRLIYFSYDVKMKEKGDIPEGYSVSREKKERFSLILESASTNQTSMYLCASSLPGDGAYEQYFGPGTRLTVT.

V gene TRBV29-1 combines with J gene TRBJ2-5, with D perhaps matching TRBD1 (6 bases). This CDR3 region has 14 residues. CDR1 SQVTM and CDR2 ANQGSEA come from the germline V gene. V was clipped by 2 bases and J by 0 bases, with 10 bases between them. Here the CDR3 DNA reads TGCAGCGTTGAACCCGGACAGTACCAAGAGACCCAGTACTTC. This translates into CSVEPGQYQETQYF.

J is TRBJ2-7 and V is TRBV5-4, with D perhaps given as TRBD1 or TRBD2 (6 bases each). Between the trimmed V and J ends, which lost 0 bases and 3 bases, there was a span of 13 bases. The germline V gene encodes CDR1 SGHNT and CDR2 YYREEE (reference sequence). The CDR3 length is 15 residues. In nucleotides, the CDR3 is TGTGCCAGCAGCTTGGTGGAGGGGGTTGTCTACGAGCAGTACTTC. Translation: CASSLVEGVVYEQYF. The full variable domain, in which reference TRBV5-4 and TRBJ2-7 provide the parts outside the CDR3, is ETGVTQSPTHLIKTRGQQVTLRCSSQSGHNTVSWYQQALGQGPQFIFQYYREEENGRGNFPPRFSGLQFPNYSSELNVNALELDDSALYLCASSLVEGVVYEQYFGPGTRLTVT.

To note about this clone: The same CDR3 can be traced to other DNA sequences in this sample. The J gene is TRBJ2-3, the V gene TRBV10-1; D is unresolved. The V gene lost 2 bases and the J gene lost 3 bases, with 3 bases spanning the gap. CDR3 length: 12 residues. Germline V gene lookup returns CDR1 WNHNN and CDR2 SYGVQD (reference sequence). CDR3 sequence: CASSEGTDTQYF. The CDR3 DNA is TGCGCCAGCAGTGAGGGGACAGATACGCAGTATTTT.

CDR3 protein: CAWNEGVRGNTIYF. CDR3 coding DNA: TGTGCCTGGAACGAGGGAGTTAGGGGAAACACCATATATTTT. The rearrangement links TRBV30 to TRBJ1-3; D is undetermined. Trimming took off 4 bases at V and 4 bases at J, with 14 bases between the two ends. This CDR3 region has 14 residues. The germline gives CDR1 GTSNPN, CDR2 SVGIG (reference sequence).